The rows below give T cell receptor beta chains drawn from one sample of a study of regulatory T cells in long-lasting Graves disease. TCRdb recomputed calls from the multiplex PCR reads with MiXCR, one row per CDR3 protein. The table includes 310,000 or so distinct CDR3 sequences, around 20% detected once. This sample comprised peripheral blood mononuclear cells (PBMCs), obtained when the disease was refractory, from a patient treated with antithyroid drugs. All receptors derive from a female donor with Graves disease. The CDR3 runs from the conserved cysteine through the conserved F or W. Fields, in order: V gene, D gene, J gene, clone size, CDR3 protein, CDR3 DNA. A D gene is named only where the DNA matches it firmly. Rows may omit the clone size; those that give it use once, few, many or a size class.

v_call: TRBV25-1; d_call: .; j_call: TRBJ1-4; clone_size: .; cdr3_aa: CASSKDRKLFF; cdr3_nt: TGTGCCAGCAGTAAGGATAGAAAACTGTTTTTT
v_call: TRBV5-5; d_call: TRBD2; j_call: TRBJ2-2; clone_size: .; cdr3_aa: CASSNLGPWAGGNTGELFF; cdr3_nt: TGTGCCAGCAGCAACCTAGGCCCCTGGGCGGGGGGGAACACCGGGGAGCTGTTTTTT
v_call: TRBV24-1; d_call: TRBD1; j_call: TRBJ2-5; clone_size: many; cdr3_aa: CATSSGGLYQETQYF; cdr3_nt: TGTGCCACCAGCTCAGGGGGCCTGTACCAAGAGACCCAGTACTTC
v_call: TRBV7-2; d_call: TRBD1; j_call: TRBJ1-5; clone_size: many; cdr3_aa: CASSLWGQGQPQHF; cdr3_nt: TGTGCCAGCAGCTTATGGGGACAGGGCCAGCCCCAGCATTTT
v_call: TRBV12-3/TRBV12-4; d_call: TRBD2; j_call: TRBJ2-3; clone_size: .; cdr3_aa: CASSLSFKTSISLADTQYF; cdr3_nt: TGTGCCAGCAGTTTATCTTTCAAGACTAGCATCTCCCTCGCAGATACGCAGTATTTT
v_call: TRBV10-1; d_call: .; j_call: TRBJ1-3; clone_size: few; cdr3_aa: CASRRGSLSAAGNTIYF; cdr3_nt: TGTGCCAGCAGGAGAGGTTCTCTCTCGGCTGCGGGAAACACCATATATTTT
v_call: TRBV6-1; d_call: .; j_call: TRBJ2-7; clone_size: many; cdr3_aa: CASRQTGTHQYEQYF; cdr3_nt: TGTGCCAGCAGGCAGACCGGGACTCATCAGTACGAGCAGTACTTC
v_call: TRBV11-2; d_call: .; j_call: TRBJ1-5; clone_size: many; cdr3_aa: CASSLGAGDNQPQHF; cdr3_nt: TGTGCCAGCAGCTTAGGGGCGGGGGACAATCAGCCCCAGCATTTT
v_call: TRBV9; d_call: TRBD2; j_call: TRBJ2-7; clone_size: .; cdr3_aa: CASSVGSGGGGYEQYF; cdr3_nt: TGTGCCAGCAGCGTAGGTAGCGGGGGAGGAGGCTACGAGCAGTACTTC
v_call: TRBV12-3/TRBV12-4; d_call: .; j_call: TRBJ1-1; clone_size: .; cdr3_aa: CASTLGGLGYTEAFF; cdr3_nt: TGTGCCAGCACCCTTGGGGGGCTTGGGTACACTGAAGCTTTCTTT
v_call: TRBV14; d_call: TRBD1; j_call: TRBJ2-7; clone_size: many; cdr3_aa: CASSQGRTGGVYEQYF; cdr3_nt: TGTGCCAGCAGCCAGGGTCGGACAGGGGGCGTCTACGAGCAGTACTTC
v_call: TRBV20-1; d_call: .; j_call: TRBJ1-2; clone_size: many; cdr3_aa: CSARDPGVGYTF; cdr3_nt: TGCAGTGCTAGAGATCCTGGGGTAGGCTACACCTTC
v_call: TRBV5-1; d_call: TRBD1; j_call: TRBJ2-3; clone_size: .; cdr3_aa: CASSSRQGGDTQYF; cdr3_nt: TGCGCCAGCAGCTCAAGACAGGGGGGAGATACGCAGTATTTT
v_call: TRBV12-3/TRBV12-4; d_call: .; j_call: TRBJ2-5; clone_size: many; cdr3_aa: CASSLNLGGLGPGETQYF; cdr3_nt: TGTGCCAGCAGTTTAAATCTAGGGGGACTCGGACCGGGAGAGACCCAGTACTTC
v_call: TRBV19; d_call: .; j_call: TRBJ1-1; clone_size: .; cdr3_aa: CASSLGIEGGGAFF; cdr3_nt: TGTGCCAGTAGTCTCGGCATAGAGGGGGGTGGAGCTTTCTTT
v_call: TRBV3-1; d_call: .; j_call: TRBJ2-5; clone_size: few; cdr3_aa: CASSQEGRQETQYF; cdr3_nt: TGTGCCAGCAGCCAAGAGGGTCGGCAAGAGACCCAGTACTTC
v_call: TRBV28; d_call: .; j_call: TRBJ1-2; clone_size: many; cdr3_aa: CASSLGFTARNNYGYTF; cdr3_nt: TGTGCCAGCAGTTTAGGATTCACAGCGAGAAATAACTATGGCTACACCTTC
v_call: TRBV29-1; d_call: .; j_call: TRBJ2-2; clone_size: many; cdr3_aa: CSVGLDGELFF; cdr3_nt: TGCAGCGTAGGACTGGACGGGGAGCTGTTTTTT
v_call: TRBV4-1; d_call: .; j_call: TRBJ1-2; clone_size: few; cdr3_aa: CASRTISVGGYTF; cdr3_nt: TGCGCCAGCAGGACTATATCGGTTGGGGGCTACACCTTC
v_call: TRBV10-3; d_call: .; j_call: TRBJ1-4; clone_size: many; cdr3_aa: CATARSQGMEKLFF; cdr3_nt: TGTGCCACAGCAAGATCACAGGGTATGGAAAAACTGTTTTTT
v_call: TRBV20-1; d_call: TRBD1; j_call: TRBJ1-4; clone_size: .; cdr3_aa: CSARGTGAPTNEKLFF; cdr3_nt: TGCAGTGCTAGAGGGACAGGGGCCCCAACTAATGAAAAACTGTTTTTT
v_call: TRBV19; d_call: .; j_call: TRBJ1-5; clone_size: few; cdr3_aa: CASSIFLDTKHF; cdr3_nt: TGTGCCAGTAGTATTTTTCTGGACACGAAGCATTTT
v_call: TRBV20-1; d_call: .; j_call: TRBJ2-7; clone_size: .; cdr3_aa: CSARAGTRAPLPYEQYF; cdr3_nt: TGCAGTGCTAGAGCCGGGACAAGGGCCCCTCTACCCTACGAGCAGTACTTC
v_call: TRBV6-2/TRBV6-3; d_call: .; j_call: TRBJ1-1; clone_size: many; cdr3_aa: CASSSQTGGPITEAFF; cdr3_nt: TGTGCCAGCAGTTCCCAGACAGGAGGACCAATCACTGAAGCTTTCTTT
v_call: TRBV29-1; d_call: TRBD1; j_call: TRBJ2-7; clone_size: few; cdr3_aa: CSVRGTEYEQYF; cdr3_nt: TGCAGTGTTAGAGGGACAGAGTACGAGCAGTACTTC
v_call: TRBV10-3; d_call: .; j_call: TRBJ2-3; clone_size: .; cdr3_aa: CAIRGAVGALDTDTQYF; cdr3_nt: TGTGCCATCAGGGGTGCCGTAGGAGCACTCGACACAGATACGCAGTATTTT
v_call: TRBV5-1; d_call: .; j_call: TRBJ2-7; clone_size: .; cdr3_aa: CASSVGRRPAEQYF; cdr3_nt: TGCGCCAGCAGCGTCGGACGTAGGCCGGCCGAGCAGTACTTC
v_call: TRBV4-3; d_call: .; j_call: TRBJ1-2; clone_size: .; cdr3_aa: CASSQEVTVNYGYTF; cdr3_nt: TGCGCCAGCAGCCAAGAGGTCACAGTTAACTATGGCTACACCTTC
v_call: TRBV4-3; d_call: .; j_call: TRBJ1-5; clone_size: few; cdr3_aa: CASSATALGNQPQHF; cdr3_nt: TGCGCCAGCAGCGCCACGGCCCTTGGGAATCAGCCCCAGCATTTT